The rows below give T cell receptor beta chains drawn from one sample of a study of persistence of HIV-infected CD4 T cells. Profiled with immunoSEQ multiplex PCR; TCRdb holds only in-frame clones, not every one. The sample lists about 51,000 clones, more than 80% occurring once. No antigen has been identified for these receptors. Source: CD4+ T cells sorted from PBMCs after roughly 18-hour stimulation, taken from a patient who received antiretroviral therapy. These receptors all stem from an adult woman with HIV who was CMV-seropositive. Both conserved end residues are part of each CDR3. Clone sizes are given selectively: once, few, many, or a class where the clone is expanded.

j_gene: TRBJ1-1; abundance: .; v_gene: TRBV19; CDR3aa: CASSRGTELMNTEAFF
j_gene: TRBJ1-5; abundance: .; v_gene: TRBV7-8; CDR3aa: CASSLGIHSNQPQHF
j_gene: TRBJ1-1; abundance: .; v_gene: TRBV15; CDR3aa: CATSRDWGVGTEAFF
j_gene: TRBJ1-1; abundance: .; v_gene: TRBV10-3; CDR3aa: CAISSGTHNRNTEAFF
j_gene: TRBJ1-3; abundance: .; v_gene: TRBV7-2; CDR3aa: CASSFGTVRSGNTIYF
j_gene: TRBJ1-2; abundance: .; v_gene: TRBV24-1; CDR3aa: CATSDLGQGRGYTF
j_gene: TRBJ1-4; abundance: once; v_gene: TRBV2; CDR3aa: CASSQTGGNEKLFF
j_gene: TRBJ2-3; abundance: .; v_gene: TRBV10-3; CDR3aa: CAISEGTADTQYF
j_gene: TRBJ2-5; abundance: .; v_gene: TRBV11-3; CDR3aa: CASSLEMDGGRETQYF
j_gene: TRBJ1-1; abundance: .; v_gene: TRBV5-1; CDR3aa: CASSLAGDRDTEAFF
j_gene: TRBJ1-1; abundance: .; v_gene: TRBV9; CDR3aa: CASSVAVHLDTEAFF
j_gene: TRBJ1-1; abundance: .; v_gene: TRBV7-3; CDR3aa: CASSLMGQAGTEAFF
j_gene: TRBJ2-7; abundance: .; v_gene: TRBV4-1; CDR3aa: CASSQELSAVPRYEQYF
j_gene: TRBJ2-7; abundance: .; v_gene: TRBV28; CDR3aa: CASSFLGPAYEQYF
j_gene: TRBJ1-1; abundance: .; v_gene: TRBV4-3; CDR3aa: CASSPGTANTEAFF
j_gene: TRBJ1-1; abundance: .; v_gene: TRBV18; CDR3aa: CASSPQVGGTEAFF
j_gene: TRBJ2-7; abundance: .; v_gene: TRBV5-6; CDR3aa: CASSPGTSGNHEQYF
j_gene: TRBJ2-3; abundance: few; v_gene: TRBV19; CDR3aa: CASSLQRGASTDTQYF
j_gene: TRBJ1-3; abundance: .; v_gene: TRBV2; CDR3aa: CASSDVGVPGNTIYF
j_gene: TRBJ1-5; abundance: .; v_gene: TRBV3-1/TRBV3-2; CDR3aa: CASSQDPGIWAPQHF
j_gene: TRBJ2-1; abundance: .; v_gene: TRBV19; CDR3aa: CASRAAGGWFF
j_gene: TRBJ2-6; abundance: .; v_gene: TRBV5-1; CDR3aa: CASSVGPASGANVLTF
j_gene: TRBJ1-6; abundance: .; v_gene: TRBV7-2; CDR3aa: CASSGRARNSPLHF
j_gene: TRBJ2-2; abundance: .; v_gene: TRBV4-3; CDR3aa: CASSQDNMGSGELFF
j_gene: TRBJ1-5; abundance: .; v_gene: TRBV7-9; CDR3aa: CASSLVYAGAPKSNQPQHF
j_gene: TRBJ2-6; abundance: .; v_gene: TRBV5-6; CDR3aa: CASSFTGYQGGANVLTF
j_gene: TRBJ1-1; abundance: .; v_gene: TRBV3-1/TRBV3-2; CDR3aa: CASSHSGTGIMNTEAFF
j_gene: TRBJ1-2; abundance: .; v_gene: TRBV28; CDR3aa: CARADRTLNGYTF
j_gene: TRBJ2-7; abundance: once; v_gene: TRBV21-1; CDR3aa: CASSKTPGQEKPYEQYF
j_gene: TRBJ1-1; abundance: .; v_gene: TRBV28; CDR3aa: CASSLQGNTEAFF